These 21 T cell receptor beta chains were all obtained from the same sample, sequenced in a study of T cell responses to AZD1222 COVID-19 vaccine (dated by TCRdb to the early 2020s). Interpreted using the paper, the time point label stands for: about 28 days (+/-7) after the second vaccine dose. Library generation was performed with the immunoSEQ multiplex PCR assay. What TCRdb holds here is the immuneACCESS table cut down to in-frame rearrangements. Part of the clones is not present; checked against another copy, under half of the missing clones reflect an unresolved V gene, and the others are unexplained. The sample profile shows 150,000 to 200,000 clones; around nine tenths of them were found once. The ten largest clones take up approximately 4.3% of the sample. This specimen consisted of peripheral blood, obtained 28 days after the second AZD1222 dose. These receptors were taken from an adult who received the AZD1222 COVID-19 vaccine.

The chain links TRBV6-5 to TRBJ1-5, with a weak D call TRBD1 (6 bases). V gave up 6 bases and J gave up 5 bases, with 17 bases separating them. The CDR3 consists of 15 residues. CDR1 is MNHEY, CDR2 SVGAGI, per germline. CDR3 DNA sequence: TGTGCCAGCAGCCCAGGACAGATTCCATATCAGCCCCAGCATTTT. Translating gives CASSPGQIPYQPQHF.

The CDR3 DNA is TGTGCCTGGAGCCCGGGGGCGAGGGGGTCAAAACTGTTTTTT. Its protein is CAWSPGARGSKLFF. The chain couples TRBV30 to TRBJ1-4, with D perhaps TRBD1 (6 bases). Germline-derived CDR1 and CDR2 are GTSNPN and SVGIG (reference sequence). Trimming took 3 bases from V and 10 from J, leaving 18 bases between them. This CDR3 comprises 14 residues.

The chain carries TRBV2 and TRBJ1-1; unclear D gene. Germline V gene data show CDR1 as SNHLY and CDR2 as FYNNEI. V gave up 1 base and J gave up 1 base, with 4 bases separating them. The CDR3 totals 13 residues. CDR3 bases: TGTGCCAGCAGTGAAGGTCGGAACACTGAAGCTTTCTTT. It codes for CASSEGRNTEAFF.

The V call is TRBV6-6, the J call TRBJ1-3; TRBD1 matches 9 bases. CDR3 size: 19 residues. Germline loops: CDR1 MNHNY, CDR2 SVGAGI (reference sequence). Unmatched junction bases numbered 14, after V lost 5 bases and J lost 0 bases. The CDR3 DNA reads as TGTGCCAGCAGTCGAGACAGGGGGGATCTTACCGACTCTGGAAACACCATATATTTT. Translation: CASSRDRGDLTDSGNTIYF.

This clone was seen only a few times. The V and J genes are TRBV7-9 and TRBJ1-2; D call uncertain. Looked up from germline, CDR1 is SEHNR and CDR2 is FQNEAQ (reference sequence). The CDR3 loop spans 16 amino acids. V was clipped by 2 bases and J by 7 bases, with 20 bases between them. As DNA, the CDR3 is TGTGCCAGCAGCTTAACTCAGGTCAGGAGGGCGCGTGGCTACACCTTC. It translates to CASSLTQVRRARGYTF.

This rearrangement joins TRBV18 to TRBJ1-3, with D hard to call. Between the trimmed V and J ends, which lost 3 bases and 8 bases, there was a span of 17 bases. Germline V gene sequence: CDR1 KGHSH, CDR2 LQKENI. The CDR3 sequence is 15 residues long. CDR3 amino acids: CASSPVGTEGDTIYF. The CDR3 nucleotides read TGTGCCAGCTCACCCGTTGGTACCGAGGGAGACACCATATATTTT.

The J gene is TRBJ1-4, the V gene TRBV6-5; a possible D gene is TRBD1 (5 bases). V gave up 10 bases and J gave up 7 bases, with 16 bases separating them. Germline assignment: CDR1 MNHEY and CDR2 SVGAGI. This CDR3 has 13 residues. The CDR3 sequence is CATTGLGGEKLFF. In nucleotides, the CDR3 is TGTGCCACTACCGGGCTCGGGGGTGAAAAACTGTTTTTT.

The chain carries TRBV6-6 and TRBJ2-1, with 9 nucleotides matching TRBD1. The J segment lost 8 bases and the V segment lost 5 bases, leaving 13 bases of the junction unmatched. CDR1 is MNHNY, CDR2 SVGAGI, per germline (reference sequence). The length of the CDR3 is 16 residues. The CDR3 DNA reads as TGTGCCAGCAGTCCCATTCCGGGACAGGGAGTGGATGAGCAGTTCTTC. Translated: CASSPIPGQGVDEQFF.

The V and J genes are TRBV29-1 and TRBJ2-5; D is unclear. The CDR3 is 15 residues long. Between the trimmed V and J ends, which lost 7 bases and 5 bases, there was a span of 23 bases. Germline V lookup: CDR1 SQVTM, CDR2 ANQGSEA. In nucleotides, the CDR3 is TGCAGCGGGTTGTTACTCCTGTTTCACAAGGAGACCCAGTACTTC. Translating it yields CSGLLLLFHKETQYF.

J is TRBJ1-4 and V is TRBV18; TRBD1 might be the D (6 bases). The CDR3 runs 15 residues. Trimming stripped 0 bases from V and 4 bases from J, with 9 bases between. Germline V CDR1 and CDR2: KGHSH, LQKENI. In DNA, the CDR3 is TGTGCCAGCTCACCACCCAGCAGGGGTAATGAAAAACTGTTTTTT. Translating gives CASSPPSRGNEKLFF.

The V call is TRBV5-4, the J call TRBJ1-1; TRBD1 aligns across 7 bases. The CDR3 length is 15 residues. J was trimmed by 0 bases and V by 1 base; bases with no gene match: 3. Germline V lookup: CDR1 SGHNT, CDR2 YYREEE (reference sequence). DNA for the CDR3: TGTGCCAGCAGCTTGCCGGACAGGATGAACACTGAAGCTTTCTTT. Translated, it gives CASSLPDRMNTEAFF.

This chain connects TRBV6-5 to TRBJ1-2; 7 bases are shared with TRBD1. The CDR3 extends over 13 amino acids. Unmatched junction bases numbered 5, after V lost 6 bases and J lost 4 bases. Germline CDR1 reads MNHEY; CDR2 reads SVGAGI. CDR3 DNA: TGTGCCAGCAGCAGACAGGGTGCCTATGGCTACACCTTC. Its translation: CASSRQGAYGYTF.

This CDR3 is CASRPTSGPLNEQFF. The CDR3, as DNA: TGTGCCAGCAGGCCAACTAGCGGACCCCTCAATGAGCAGTTCTTC. This chain joins TRBV6-5 and TRBJ2-1; 8 nucleotides align to TRBD2. V shed 6 bases, J shed 6 bases, and the junction held 10 bases outside the gene matches. CDR3 length: 15 residues. In germline, CDR1 is MNHEY, CDR2 SVGAGI.

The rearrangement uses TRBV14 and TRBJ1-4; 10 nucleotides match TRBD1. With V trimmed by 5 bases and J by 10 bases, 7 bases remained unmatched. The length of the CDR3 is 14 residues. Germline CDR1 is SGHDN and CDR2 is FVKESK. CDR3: CASSSGTGEGKLFF. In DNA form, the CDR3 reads TGTGCCAGCAGCTCCGGGACAGGGGAGGGAAAACTGTTTTTT.

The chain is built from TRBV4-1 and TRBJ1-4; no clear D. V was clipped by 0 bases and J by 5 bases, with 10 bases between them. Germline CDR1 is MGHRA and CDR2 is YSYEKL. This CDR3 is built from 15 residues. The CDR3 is CASSQDPHHNEKLFF. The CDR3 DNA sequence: TGCGCCAGCAGCCAAGATCCGCATCACAATGAAAAACTGTTTTTT.

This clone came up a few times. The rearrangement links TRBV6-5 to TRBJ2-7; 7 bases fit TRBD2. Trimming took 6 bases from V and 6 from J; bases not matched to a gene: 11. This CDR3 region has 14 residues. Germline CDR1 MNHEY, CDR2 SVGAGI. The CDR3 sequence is CASSKGQGGIEQYF. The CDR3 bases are TGTGCCAGCAGCAAAGGTCAGGGAGGGATCGAGCAGTACTTC.

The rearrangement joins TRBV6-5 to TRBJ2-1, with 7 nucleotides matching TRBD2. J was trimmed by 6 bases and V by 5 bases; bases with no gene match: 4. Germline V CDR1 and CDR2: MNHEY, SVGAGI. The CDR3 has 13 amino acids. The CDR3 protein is CASSTPSGNEQFF. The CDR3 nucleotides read TGTGCCAGCAGTACCCCTAGCGGCAATGAGCAGTTCTTC.

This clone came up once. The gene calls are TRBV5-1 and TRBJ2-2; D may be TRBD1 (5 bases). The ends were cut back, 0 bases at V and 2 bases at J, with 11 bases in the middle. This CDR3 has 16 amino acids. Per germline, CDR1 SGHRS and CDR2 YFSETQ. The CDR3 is CASSLASRANTGELFF. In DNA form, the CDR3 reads TGCGCCAGCAGCTTGGCATCCAGGGCCAACACCGGGGAGCTGTTTTTT.

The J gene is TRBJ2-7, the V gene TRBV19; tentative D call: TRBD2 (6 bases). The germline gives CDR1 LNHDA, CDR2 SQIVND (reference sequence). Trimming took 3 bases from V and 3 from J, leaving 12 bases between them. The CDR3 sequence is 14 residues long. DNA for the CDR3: TGTGCCAGTAGTATCGCGGGATATAACTACGAGCAGTACTTC. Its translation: CASSIAGYNYEQYF.

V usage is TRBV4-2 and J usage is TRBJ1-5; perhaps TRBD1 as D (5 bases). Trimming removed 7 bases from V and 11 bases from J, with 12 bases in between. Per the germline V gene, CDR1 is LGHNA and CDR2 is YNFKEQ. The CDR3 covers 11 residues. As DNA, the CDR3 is TGTGCCAGCATGGGGATGGGGGCCCAGCATTTT. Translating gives CASMGMGAQHF.

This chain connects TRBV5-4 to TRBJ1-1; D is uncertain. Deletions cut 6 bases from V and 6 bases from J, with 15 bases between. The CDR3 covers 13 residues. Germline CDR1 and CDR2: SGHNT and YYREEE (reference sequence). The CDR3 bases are TGTGCCAGCATCTCATTATTGGACGCTGAAGCTTTCTTT. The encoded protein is CASISLLDAEAFF.